This TCR beta chain originates from a study of blood T cell repertoires in COVID-19. For the study at large: Samples of COVID-19 (acute and convalescent) were obtained from the United States, Italy and Spain.

Original methodology: Amplification with reference gene primers provided the estimates of nucleated cell counts. Method: immunoSEQ multiplex PCR; TCRdb's copy keeps in-frame clones and lacks some. The V and J calls and the clone size are those of that table, but D and trimming were determined from the DNA. This table holds hundreds of thousands of clones, roughly nine tenths found once. This CDR3 has 13 residues. The germline V and J ends were trimmed by 9 bases and 3 bases, with 12 bases remaining between them. All enrollees were about 18 to 100 years old and from under 25 US areas. Cohort 3 donors were reported recovered after two negative PCRs, clearance, or symptom resolution.

The TCR sequence derives from a young man who had recovered from COVID-19. Sequences were obtained from PBMCs or T cells enriched from blood (not recorded which). The chain combines TRBV12-3 or TRBV12-4 with TRBJ1-5; TRBD1 might be the D (6 bases). DNA of the CDR3: TGTGCCAGTATACAGGGCTTCAATCAGCCCCAGCATTTT. It is translated as CASIQGFNQPQHF.